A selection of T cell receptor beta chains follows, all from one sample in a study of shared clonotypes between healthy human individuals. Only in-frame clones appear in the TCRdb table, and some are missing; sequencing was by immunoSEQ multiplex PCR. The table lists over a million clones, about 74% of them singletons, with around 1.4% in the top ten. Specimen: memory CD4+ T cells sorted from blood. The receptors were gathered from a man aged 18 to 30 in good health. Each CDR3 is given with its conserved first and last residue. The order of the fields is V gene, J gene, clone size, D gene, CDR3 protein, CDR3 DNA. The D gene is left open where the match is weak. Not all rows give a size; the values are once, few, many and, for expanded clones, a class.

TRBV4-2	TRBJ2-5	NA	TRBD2	CASSQERGGAQETQYF	TGTGCCAGCAGCCAAGAACGCGGGGGGGCCCAAGAGACCCAGTACTTC
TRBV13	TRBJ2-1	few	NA	CASTGLSSYNEQFF	TGTGCCAGCACCGGTTTGAGCTCCTACAATGAGCAGTTCTTC
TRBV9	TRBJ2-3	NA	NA	CASSVTGTAGSDTQYF	TGTGCCAGCAGCGTTACCGGGACGGCGGGGTCAGATACGCAGTATTTT
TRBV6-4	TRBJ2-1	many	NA	CASSDSGYNEQFF	TGTGCCAGCAGTGACTCAGGGTACAATGAGCAGTTCTTC
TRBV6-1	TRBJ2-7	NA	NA	CASSEAGLVGFYEQYF	TGTGCCAGCAGTGAAGCCGGGCTAGTGGGTTTCTACGAGCAGTACTTC
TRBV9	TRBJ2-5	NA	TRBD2	CASSPSSGPQETQYF	TGTGCCAGCAGCCCTTCTAGCGGGCCGCAAGAGACCCAGTACTTC
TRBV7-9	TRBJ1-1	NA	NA	CASLPGTGANTEAFF	TGTGCCAGCCTTCCCGGGACTGGGGCGAACACTGAAGCTTTCTTT
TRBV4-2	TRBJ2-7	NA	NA	CASSQEFLAGDEQYF	TGTGCCAGCAGCCAAGAATTCCTAGCCGGGGACGAGCAGTACTTC
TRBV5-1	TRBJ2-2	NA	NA	CASSYTATGELFF	TGCGCCAGCAGCTACACAGCGACCGGGGAGCTGTTTTTT
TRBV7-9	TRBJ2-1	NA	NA	CASSLATSSSSYNEQFF	TGTGCCAGCAGCTTAGCAACGTCATCCAGCTCCTACAATGAGCAGTTCTTC
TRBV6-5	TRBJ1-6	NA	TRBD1	CASRLGGQGSSPLHF	TGTGCCAGCAGGCTTGGAGGACAGGGAAGTTCACCCCTCCACTTT
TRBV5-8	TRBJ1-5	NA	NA	CASSFRLPRSYQPQHF	TGTGCCAGCAGCTTCAGGCTACCCCGATCGTATCAGCCCCAGCATTTT
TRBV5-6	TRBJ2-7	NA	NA	CASSTTGSLSYEQYF	TGTGCCAGCAGCACAACAGGGAGCCTATCCTACGAGCAGTACTTC
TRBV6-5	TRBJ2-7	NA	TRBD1	CASRPGQGSYEQYF	TGTGCCAGCCGCCCGGGACAGGGGTCCTACGAGCAGTACTTC
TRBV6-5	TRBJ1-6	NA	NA	CASSYWGNNSPLHF	TGTGCCAGCAGTTACTGGGGAAATAATTCACCCCTCCACTTT
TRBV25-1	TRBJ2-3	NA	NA	CASSESRFTDTQYF	TGTGCCAGCAGTGAATCCAGGTTCACGGATACGCAGTATTTT
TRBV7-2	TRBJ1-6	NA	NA	CASSLTSSYNSPLHF	TGTGCCAGCAGCTTAACTAGCTCCTATAATTCACCCCTCCACTTT
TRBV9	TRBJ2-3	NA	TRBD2	CASSVSGGGTDTQYF	TGTGCCAGCAGCGTAAGCGGGGGTGGGACAGATACGCAGTATTTT
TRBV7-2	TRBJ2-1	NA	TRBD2	CASSWTSGSVNEQFF	TGTGCCAGCAGCTGGACTAGCGGGAGTGTGAATGAGCAGTTCTTC
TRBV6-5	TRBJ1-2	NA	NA	CASSYSQEGKYGYTF	TGTGCCAGCAGTTACTCGCAAGAGGGGAAGTATGGCTACACCTTC
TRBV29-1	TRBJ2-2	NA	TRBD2	CSVSGTSGRNTGELFF	TGCAGCGTTTCCGGGACTAGCGGGCGCAACACCGGGGAGCTGTTTTTT
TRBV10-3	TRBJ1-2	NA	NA	CAISPQANYGYTF	TGTGCCATCAGTCCACAGGCCAACTATGGCTACACCTTC
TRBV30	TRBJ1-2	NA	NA	CAWSRTYGYTF	TGTGCCTGGAGTCGTACTTATGGCTACACCTTC
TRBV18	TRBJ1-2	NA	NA	CASSPSPPYGYTF	TGTGCCAGCTCACCCTCCCCACCATATGGCTACACCTTC
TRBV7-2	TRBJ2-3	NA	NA	CASSAAPTDTQYF	TGTGCCAGCAGCGCCGCCCCCACAGATACGCAGTATTTT
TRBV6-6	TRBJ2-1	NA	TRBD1	CASSPGDRGEQFF	TGTGCCAGCAGTCCGGGAGACAGGGGTGAGCAGTTCTTC
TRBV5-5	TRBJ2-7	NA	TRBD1	CASSFAGGGSYEQYF	TGTGCCAGCAGCTTCGCAGGGGGCGGCTCCTACGAGCAGTACTTC
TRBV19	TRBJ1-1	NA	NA	CASSIGGQYTEAFF	TGTGCCAGTAGTATTGGTGGACAGTACACTGAAGCTTTCTTT
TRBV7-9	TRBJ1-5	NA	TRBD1	CASSSDREHQPQHF	TGTGCCAGCAGCTCAGACAGGGAACATCAGCCCCAGCATTTT
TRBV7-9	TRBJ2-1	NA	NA	CASSQTAPMNEQFF	TGTGCCAGCAGCCAGACCGCGCCTATGAATGAGCAGTTCTTC
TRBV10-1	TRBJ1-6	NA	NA	CASSERGKNSPLHF	TGCGCCAGCAGCGAACGGGGCAAGAATTCACCCCTCCACTTT
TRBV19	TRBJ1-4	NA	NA	CASSPTGRVNEKLFF	TGTGCCAGTAGTCCCACGGGACGGGTTAATGAAAAACTGTTTTTT
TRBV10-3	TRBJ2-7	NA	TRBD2	CAIKAGGPEQYF	TGTGCCATCAAGGCGGGAGGCCCCGAGCAGTACTTC
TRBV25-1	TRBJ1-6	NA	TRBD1	CASSPRDRGGSPLHF	TGTGCCAGCAGCCCTCGGGACAGGGGTGGTTCACCCCTCCACTTT
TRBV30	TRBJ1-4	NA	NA	CAWSVWSGSGIEKLFF	TGTGCCTGGAGTGTATGGTCGGGTAGCGGGATAGAAAAACTGTTTTTT
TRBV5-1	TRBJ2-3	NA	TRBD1	CASSLGGTGGDTQYF	TGCGCCAGCAGCTTGGGCGGGACAGGGGGAGATACGCAGTATTTT
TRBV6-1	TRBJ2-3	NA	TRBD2	CASSSGGDTDTQYF	TGTGCCAGCTCTAGCGGGGGGGACACAGATACGCAGTATTTT
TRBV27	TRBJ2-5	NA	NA	CAGSPLSGGETQYF	TGTGCCGGCAGCCCTTTATCCGGGGGAGAGACCCAGTACTTC
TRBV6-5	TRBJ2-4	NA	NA	CASSSRDIQYF	TGTGCCAGCAGTTCACGGGACATTCAGTACTTC
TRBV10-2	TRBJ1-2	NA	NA	CASSSWGRSSGYTF	TGCGCCAGCAGTTCGTGGGGGCGATCTTCCGGCTACACCTTC
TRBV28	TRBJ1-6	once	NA	CASSWGGPGSSPLHF	TGTGCCAGCAGTTGGGGGGGGCCAGGAAGTTCACCCCTCCACTTT
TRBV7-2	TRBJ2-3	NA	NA	CASTYRTRTDTQYF	TGTGCCAGCACCTATAGAACGCGCACAGATACGCAGTATTTT
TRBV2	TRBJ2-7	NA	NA	CASSSGEGVEQYF	TGTGCCAGCAGCTCAGGGGAGGGGGTTGAGCAGTACTTC
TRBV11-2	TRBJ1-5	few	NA	CASSRGNSGNQPQHF	TGTGCCAGCAGCCGGGGGAACAGTGGTAATCAGCCCCAGCATTTT
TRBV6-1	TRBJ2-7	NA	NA	CASSEITQREQYF	TGTGCCAGCAGTGAAATTACCCAGCGGGAGCAGTACTTC
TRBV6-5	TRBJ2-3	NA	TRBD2	CASMILAGTDTQYF	TGTGCCAGCATGATACTAGCGGGCACAGATACGCAGTATTTT
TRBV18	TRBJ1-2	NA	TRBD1	CASSPSDRGYGYTF	TGTGCCAGCTCACCGTCCGACAGGGGGTACGGCTACACCTTC
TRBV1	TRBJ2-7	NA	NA	CTSSQVKLAEEQYF	TGCACCAGCAGCCAAGTAAAACTAGCGGAGGAGCAGTACTTC
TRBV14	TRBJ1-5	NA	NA	CASSLGMGNQPQHF	TGTGCCAGCAGCCTAGGGATGGGCAATCAGCCCCAGCATTTT
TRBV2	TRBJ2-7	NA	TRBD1	CASRSGTGGIGEQYF	TGTGCCAGCAGGTCCGGGACAGGGGGGATAGGGGAGCAGTACTTC